The 9 T cell receptor beta chains listed next were all sequenced from one sample in a study of blood T cell repertoires in COVID-19. Assay: immunoSEQ multiplex PCR; the TCRdb copy retains only in-frame clones and omits some. Of some 210,000 clones listed, around four fifths were seen once; the top ten hold around 19%. Sequencing was done on a sample of peripheral blood. The receptors stem from a human donor in a cohort sampled during active COVID-19.

This chain uses TRBV12-3 or TRBV12-4 with TRBJ1-4; 8 bases match TRBD1. This CDR3 spans 13 amino acids. V lost 6 bases, J lost 10 bases, and 7 bases stayed unmatched. CDR3: CASSPDRVGKLFF. The CDR3 DNA reads TGTGCCAGCAGCCCGGACAGGGTGGGAAAACTGTTTTTT.

The CDR3 DNA reads TGTGCCAGCAGCTTGGAGGCGGGAGGGCCTCGGGAGACCCAGTACTTC. It codes for CASSLEAGGPRETQYF. The chain carries TRBV5-4 and TRBJ2-5; 9 bases are shared with TRBD2. Germline trimming cut 0 bases from V and 5 bases from J; bases unmatched to any gene: 8. Germline V gene lookup returns CDR1 SGHNT and CDR2 YYREEE (reference sequence). The CDR3 extends over 16 amino acids.

V and J are TRBV28 and TRBJ2-5; 9 nucleotides agree with TRBD2. V trimming: 4 bases; J trimming: 0 bases; junction bases outside the gene matches: 6. The CDR3 sequence is 16 residues long. Germline V gene lookup returns CDR1 MDHEN and CDR2 SYDVKM. The CDR3 coding sequence is TGTGCCAGCAGTTCCGTAGCGGGAGCGAACCAAGAGACCCAGTACTTC. It translates to CASSSVAGANQETQYF.

The chain couples TRBV6-1 to TRBJ2-2; 7 bases align to TRBD2. In germline, CDR1 is MNHNS, CDR2 SASEGT. The CDR3 totals 19 residues. V lost 2 bases and J lost 5; bases outside the gene matches: 17. The CDR3 nucleotides read TGTGCCAGCAGTGAATTCTCTACGGGAGGAGGTGCGGGGACCGGGGAGCTGTTTTTT. Translation: CASSEFSTGGGAGTGELFF.

The V call is TRBV28, the J call TRBJ2-7; no firm D call. CDR1 MDHEN and CDR2 SYDVKM come from the germline V gene. This CDR3 contains 12 residues. The V end lost 6 bases, the J end lost 3 bases, and 9 bases lay between the germline ends. The CDR3 reads CASRYSHYEQYF. The DNA of the CDR3 is TGTGCCAGCAGGTACAGTCACTACGAGCAGTACTTC.

The chain has TRBV11-2 and TRBJ2-5; D possibly corresponds to TRBD2 (5 bases). Trimming cost V 5 bases and J 2 bases, with 9 bases left between them. Germline loops: CDR1 SGHAT, CDR2 FQNNGV. This CDR3 region has 13 residues. The CDR3 DNA follows: TGTGCCAGCAGCCCCGGGGTTCAAGAGACCCAGTACTTC. Encoded protein: CASSPGVQETQYF.

This clone was recorded only once. The chain links TRBV5-1 to TRBJ2-4; TRBD1 aligns across 7 bases. Germline CDR1 SGHRS, CDR2 YFSETQ. The CDR3 has 15 residues. J gave up 5 bases and V 4 bases, and 9 bases lay outside the gene matches. CDR3 in amino acids: CASSRQGSRENIQYF. The CDR3 DNA reads as TGCGCCAGCAGCCGACAGGGATCGCGAGAAAACATTCAGTACTTC.

The chain links TRBV10-3 to TRBJ2-6; the D gene is possibly TRBD1 (6 bases). The V gene's germline CDR1 is ENHRY and CDR2 SYGVKD. The CDR3 totals 16 residues. The V gene lost 7 bases and the J gene lost 0 bases, with 13 bases spanning the gap. The CDR3 protein is CAINSGDLSGANVLTF. The CDR3 coding sequence is TGTGCCATCAATTCAGGGGACCTCTCTGGGGCCAACGTCCTGACTTTC.

The CDR3 here is CASSSRGQGAGTEAFF. In DNA form, the CDR3 reads TGCGCCAGCAGCTCGCGGGGACAGGGGGCCGGCACTGAAGCTTTCTTT. V is TRBV5-1 and J is TRBJ1-1, with 12 bases lining up with TRBD1. J gave up 4 bases and V 3 bases, and 7 bases lay outside the gene matches. The CDR3 has 16 residues. Per the germline V gene, CDR1 is SGHRS and CDR2 is YFSETQ.